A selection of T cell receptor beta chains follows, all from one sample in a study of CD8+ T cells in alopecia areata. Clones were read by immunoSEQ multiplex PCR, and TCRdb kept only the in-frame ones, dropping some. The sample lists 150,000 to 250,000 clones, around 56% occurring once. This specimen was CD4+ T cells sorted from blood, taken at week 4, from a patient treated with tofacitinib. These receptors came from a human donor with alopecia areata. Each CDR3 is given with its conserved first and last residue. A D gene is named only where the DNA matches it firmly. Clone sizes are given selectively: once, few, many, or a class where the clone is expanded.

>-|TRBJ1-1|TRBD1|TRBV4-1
TGCGCCAGCAGCCGAACAAGGTCAAGGGACAGGGACTCTGAAGCTTTCTTT
CASSRTRSRDRDSEAFF
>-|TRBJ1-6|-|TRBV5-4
TGTGCCAGCAGCACCGTCACGAGGGCGTTCAATTCACCCCTCCACTTT
CASSTVTRAFNSPLHF
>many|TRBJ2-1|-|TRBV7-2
TGTGCCAGCAGCTTAGCTAGCCCATACTACAATGAGCAGTTCTTC
CASSLASPYYNEQFF
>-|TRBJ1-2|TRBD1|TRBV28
TGTGCCAGCAGTTTACAGGGGGCAGGTGGCTACACCTTC
CASSLQGAGGYTF
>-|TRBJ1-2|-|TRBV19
TGTGCCAGTAGTATAAAAATCCGGACCATCACCGGCTACACCTTC
CASSIKIRTITGYTF
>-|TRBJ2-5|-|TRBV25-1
TGTGCCAGCAGTGAATCCCTCCAAGAGACCCAGTACTTC
CASSESLQETQYF
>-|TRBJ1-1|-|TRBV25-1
TGTGCCAGCAGTGCGACAGGGAACACTGAAGCTTTCTTT
CASSATGNTEAFF
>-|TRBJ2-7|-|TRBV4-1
TGCGCCAGCAGCCTTCAAGTAGGGACCTACGAGCAGTACTTC
CASSLQVGTYEQYF
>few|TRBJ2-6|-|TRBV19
TGTGCCAGTACCCGTCAGGGGAACGCTGGGGCCAACGTCCTGACTTTC
CASTRQGNAGANVLTF
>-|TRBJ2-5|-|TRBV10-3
TGTGCCATCAGTGGGACAGACCAAGAGACCCAGTACTTC
CAISGTDQETQYF
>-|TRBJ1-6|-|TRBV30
TGTGCCTGGAGTGCCTATAGGACAGCAGCGAAATCACCCCTCCACTTT
CAWSAYRTAAKSPLHF
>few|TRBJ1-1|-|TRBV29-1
TGCAGCGTTGAAGAGTTCGGGGATGGCCGAGAAGCTTTCTTT
CSVEEFGDGREAFF
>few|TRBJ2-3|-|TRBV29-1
TGCAGCGTTGGTGAGACTAGAGCAGATACGCAGTATTTT
CSVGETRADTQYF
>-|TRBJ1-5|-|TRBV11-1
TGTGCCAGCAGCCGACAGACGCTCAATCAGCCCCAGCATTTT
CASSRQTLNQPQHF
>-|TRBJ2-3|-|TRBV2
TGTGCCACGGCGGGATTCACAGATACGCAGTATTTT
CATAGFTDTQYF
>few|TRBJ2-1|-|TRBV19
TGTGCCAGTAGTATCTCGGTTTACAATGAGCAGTTCTTC
CASSISVYNEQFF
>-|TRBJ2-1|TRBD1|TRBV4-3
TGCGCCAGCAGCCAAGATCTGGGGACAGGGCTCTACAATGAGCAGTTCTTC
CASSQDLGTGLYNEQFF
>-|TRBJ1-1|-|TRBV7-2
TGTGCCAGCAGCTTAGGTCCCTCCCAAACAGAAGCTTTCTTT
CASSLGPSQTEAFF
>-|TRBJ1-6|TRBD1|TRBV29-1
TGCAGCGTGGGGGACAGTGATAATTCACCCCTCCACTTT
CSVGDSDNSPLHF
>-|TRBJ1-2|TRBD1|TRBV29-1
TGCAGCTGGACAGGGAACTATGGCTACACCTTC
CSWTGNYGYTF
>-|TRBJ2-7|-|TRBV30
TGTGCCTGGAGTCCCCCGGGAGTTGACGAGCAGTACTTC
CAWSPPGVDEQYF
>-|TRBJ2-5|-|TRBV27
TGTGCCAGCAGAGACTACACAGGGACAACCCAAGAGACCCAGTACTTC
CASRDYTGTTQETQYF
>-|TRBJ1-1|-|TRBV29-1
TGCAGCGTTGGCCCCAGGGCGGGGACTGAAGCTTTCTTT
CSVGPRAGTEAFF
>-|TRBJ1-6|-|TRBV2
TGTGCCAGCGGCAGAGGGACGGAAAATTCACCCCTCCACTTT
CASGRGTENSPLHF
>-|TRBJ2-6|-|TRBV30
TGTGCCTGGAGTGTATGGATCGAGGGGGCCAACGTCCTGACTTTC
CAWSVWIEGANVLTF
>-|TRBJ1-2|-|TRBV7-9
TGTGCCAGCAGCATAAACAGTTTCCCGGTCGTCTATGGCTACACCTTC
CASSINSFPVVYGYTF
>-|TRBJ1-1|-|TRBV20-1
TGCAGTGCTAGAGATTTTACTGAAGCTTTCTTT
CSARDFTEAFF
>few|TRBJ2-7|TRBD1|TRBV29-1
TGCAGCGTCTCCGGGACAGGTTCCTACGAGCAGTACTTC
CSVSGTGSYEQYF
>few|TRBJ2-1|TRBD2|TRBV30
TGTGCCTGGAGTGTTACCAGCGGGGCTTACAATGAGCAGTTCTTC
CAWSVTSGAYNEQFF
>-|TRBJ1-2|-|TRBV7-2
TGTGCCAGCAGCTTAGCGACAAGCTATGGCTACACCTTC
CASSLATSYGYTF
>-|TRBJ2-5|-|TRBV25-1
TGTGCCAGCAGGGAAACTGGACATTACCAAGAGACCCAGTACTTC
CASRETGHYQETQYF
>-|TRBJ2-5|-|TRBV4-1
TGTGCCAGCAGCCAAGGGGGGCAAGAGACCCAGTACTTC
CASSQGGQETQYF
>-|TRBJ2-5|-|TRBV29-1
TGCAGCGTTGTAAGAAGCGTGGAGACCCAGTACTTC
CSVVRSVETQYF
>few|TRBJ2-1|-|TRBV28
TGTGCCAGCAGTCGACAGGATTCCTACAATGAGCAGTTCTTC
CASSRQDSYNEQFF
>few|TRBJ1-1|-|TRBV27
TGTGCCAGCAGTCGCTATGCAATCACTGAAGCTTTCTTT
CASSRYAITEAFF
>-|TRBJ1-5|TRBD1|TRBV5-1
TGCGCCAGCAGCTGGGGGAGACAGGGGCCGCGCCGGGGGCAGCCCCAGCATTTT
CASSWGRQGPRRGQPQHF
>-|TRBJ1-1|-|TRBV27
TGTGCCAGCAGCCCCAACAGGGACACTGAAGCTTTCTTT
CASSPNRDTEAFF